This T cell receptor beta chain was sequenced during a study of response to subunit inactivated influenza vaccine. This CDR3 contains 14 residues. Germline values: CDR1 SEHNR, CDR2 FQNEAQ (reference sequence). Trimming stripped 1 base from V and 4 bases from J, with 10 bases between. TCRdb ran MiXCR on the RT-PCR reads and lists one entry per CDR3 protein. Among hundreds of thousands of distinct CDR3 sequences listed, over 20% were seen once. The genes are TRBV7-9 and TRBJ2-5; possible D gene TRBD1, 7 bases. The receptor was derived from a man aged 50 to 75 who received an inactivated influenza vaccine. The starting material was PBMCs from blood, obtained less than 22 months after vaccination. CDR3 sequence: CASSLGRGPETQYF. The CDR3 DNA is TGTGCCAGCAGCTTAGGGAGGGGGCCAGAGACCCAGTACTTC.